This T cell receptor (beta chain) derives from a study of vaccination and CD4 T cells after COVID-19. The treatment is: approximately 9-day PBMC culture with coronavirus spike peptide pools or control peptides (ViraFEST assay). Fresh replacement IL-2 medium substituted for half the medium on days 3 and 7. This clonotype was seen a few times. Its specificity is not known. The Oncomine TCR Beta short-read assay sequenced DNA from cultured CD4+ T cells. In this case, cultured CD4+ T cells provided the extracted genomic DNA. TCRdb processed the PCR reads anew with MiXCR; each CDR3 protein has one entry. Among approximately 16,000 distinct CDR3 sequences listed, about a third were seen once. CDR1 is SGHTA and CDR2 is FQGTGA in the germline V gene. V was pared by 1 base and J by 5 bases, with 8 bases between. CDR3 length equals 13 residues. Findings and caveats of the study: Within the convalescent patients, a median approximately 89% of the SARS-CoV-2-reactive clones were ones that appeared only post-vaccination.

The input for sequencing was CD4+ T cells from blood, cultured in vitro, taken before SARS-CoV-2 vaccination. The TCR sequence derives from a human donor who received a COVID-19 vaccine. V gene TRBV7-3 combines with J gene TRBJ1-1; D is ambiguous. The CDR3 region has the DNA TGTGCCAGCAGCTTAAAGCGAGAAACTGAAGCTTTCTTT. As protein: CASSLKRETEAFF.